This is a list of T cell receptor beta chains from one sample in a study of T cell repertoires in cytomegalovirus infection. TCRdb redid the calling of the reads with MiXCR, one entry per CDR3 protein. This table has roughly 230,000 distinct CDR3 sequences, about 18% appearing once. Material for sequencing was CD8+ T cells from PBMCs. These receptors all stem from a human donor in good health (CMV status not recorded). Some clones in this sample may be carry-over from other donors' samples. Each CDR3 is given with its conserved first and last residue. Each record gives: D gene, clone size, V gene, J gene, CDR3 DNA, CDR3 protein. The D gene is left open where the match is weak. Not every row has a clone size; where given, it reads once, few, many or a size class.

>-|-|TRBV19|TRBJ2-2
TGTGCCAGTAGTATATTAGGACCAATCACCGGGGAGCTGTTTTTT
CASSILGPITGELFF
>-|-|TRBV13|TRBJ2-3
TGTGCCAGCAGCTTAGGGACAACCACAGATACGCAGTATTTT
CASSLGTTTDTQYF
>TRBD2|many|TRBV7-2|TRBJ2-3
TGTGCCAGCAGCGCTCTAGCGGGGGGAACAGATACGCAGTATTTT
CASSALAGGTDTQYF
>TRBD1|-|TRBV5-1|TRBJ2-1
TGCGCCAGCAGCGGAGGGACAGGGGTTGAGAATGAGCAGTTCTTC
CASSGGTGVENEQFF
>-|few|TRBV19|TRBJ2-2
TGTGCCAGTAGTATCCAGATACCCACCGGGGAGCTGTTTTTT
CASSIQIPTGELFF
>TRBD1|many|TRBV7-2|TRBJ2-1
TGTGCCAGCAGGCTTCAGGGGGCTCCATTGAATGAGCAGTTCTTC
CASRLQGAPLNEQFF
>TRBD1|many|TRBV7-2|TRBJ1-2
TGTGCCAGCAGCTTAGACTTGGGGACAGTGGACCCTATGGCCTTACTACGTGGCTACACCTTC
CASSLDLGTVDPMALLRGYTF
>-|-|TRBV20-1|TRBJ2-7
TGCAGTGCTAGTCCTTGGACAGAGACAGCCTACGAGCAGTACTTC
CSASPWTETAYEQYF
>-|-|TRBV7-9|TRBJ1-3
TGTGCCAGCAGCTTAGTGACAGGCTCTGGAAACACCATATATTTT
CASSLVTGSGNTIYF
>-|many|TRBV2|TRBJ2-1
TGTGCCAGCAGTGAAGCGCCGGGTGACAATGAGCAGTTCTTC
CASSEAPGDNEQFF
>-|-|TRBV6-2/TRBV6-3|TRBJ2-4
TGTGCCAGCAGTTACAGGGTTGAGTTGGCCAAAAACATTCAGTACTTC
CASSYRVELAKNIQYF
>-|many|TRBV7-9|TRBJ1-4
TGTGCCAGCAGCGGTCAGGGTCCGTCTAATGAAAAACTGTTTTTT
CASSGQGPSNEKLFF
>-|-|TRBV14|TRBJ1-1
TGTGCCAGCAGTGGACAGACGAACACTGAAGCTTTCTTT
CASSGQTNTEAFF
>-|-|TRBV6-5|TRBJ2-3
TGTGCCAGCGCCCCAACTAGCCCCACAGATACGCAGTATTTT
CASAPTSPTDTQYF
>-|few|TRBV2|TRBJ2-4
TGTGCCAGCAGTGAGGACAGAACCAAAAACATTCAGTACTTC
CASSEDRTKNIQYF
>-|many|TRBV11-3|TRBJ2-3
TGTGCCAGCAGCGCCCGTGGGGCGGGTAGCACAGATACGCAGTATTTT
CASSARGAGSTDTQYF
>-|few|TRBV4-1|TRBJ2-5
TGCGCCAGCAGCCAACCCGGGGACCTCGGAGAGACCCAGTACTTC
CASSQPGDLGETQYF
>-|few|TRBV24-1|TRBJ2-2
TGTGCCACCAGTCCCGCTGACAGGAACACCGGGGAGCTGTTTTTT
CATSPADRNTGELFF
>TRBD1|-|TRBV2|TRBJ1-5
TGTGCCAGCAGTGATTTGGGACAGACCAATCAGCCCCAGCATTTT
CASSDLGQTNQPQHF
>-|many|TRBV2|TRBJ1-1
TGTGCCAGCAGTGAAGGAAATACTTTGAACACTGAAGCTTTCTTT
CASSEGNTLNTEAFF
>-|many|TRBV7-2|TRBJ2-3
TGTGCCAGCAGCTTAGAAGCTAGTTCGGATACGCAGTATTTT
CASSLEASSDTQYF
>-|-|TRBV7-9|TRBJ2-7
TGTGCCAGCAGCTCCCCGGACGTTTTCTACGAGCAGTACTTC
CASSSPDVFYEQYF
>-|few|TRBV28|TRBJ1-2
TGTGCCAGCAGTTTTTGGGACCCCAGCGAGGGCTACACCTTC
CASSFWDPSEGYTF
>TRBD1|-|TRBV28|TRBJ1-3
TGTGCCAGCAGTCTCAGGACAGGGAGAAACACCATATATTTT
CASSLRTGRNTIYF
>-|-|TRBV29-1|TRBJ2-7
TGCGGGGGCGGCGGGGACCCCTACGAGCAGTACTTC
CGGGGDPYEQYF